This paragraph covers one T cell receptor (beta chain) sequence. It lacks a known antigen. One base away there is no much larger clone; base qualities are not given. The sample's time point, from its label and the paper: cells obtained before transplantation from donor or recipient. CD3+CD4+ and CD3+CD8+ populations were FACS-sorted from unstimulated pre-transplant donor and recipient cells taken from spleen or lymph nodes. Library preparation used the immunoSEQ multiplex PCR assay. For most patients, genomic DNA was isolated using the Qiagen DNeasy Blood and Tissue Kit and was shipped frozen to Adaptive Biotechnologies for TCR sequencing. Adaptive Biotechnologies carried out high-throughput TCR-beta CDR3 sequencing of genomic DNA for most patients. The authors' analysis ran thus. Adaptive's ImmunoSEQ software was the source of the TCR sequencing data for fewer than 20 patients, while a few other patients were processed with MiXCR and VDJtools. CD4 versus CD8 sorting errors were corrected by removing sequences found in both subsets at a frequency ratio below 5:1. Because the origin of CDR3 nucleotide sequences shared between donor and recipient could not be assigned, those sequences were removed. To count as alloreactive, a clone needed at least 2-fold expansion over unstimulated cells and a minimum CFSE-low frequency of 0.002% (template counts) or 0.001% (read counts). Clones detected in sequenced pre-transplant spleen, lymph node, or MLR CFSE-low populations of the donor or recipient were defined as mappable. The cumulative frequency of alloreactive clones was calculated as a percentage of all sequences, weighted by copy number. The immuneACCESS repertoire file appears here via TCRdb, limited to in-frame rearrangements. These files lack a portion of the clones; in checked studies, under half of the deficit traces to unresolved V genes, and the cause of the others is not known. V and J calls and clone size are copied from that table; D and trimming were computed from the DNA. The sample table holds about 93,000 clones, of which 90% to 95% were seen once. The ten largest account for less than 0.6% of the sample.

The data stem from a study of graft-versus-host responses after intestinal transplantation (dated by TCRdb to the early 2020s). Describing the broader study: Multivisceral, liver-intestinal, or isolated intestinal transplants were received by the recipients. Every recipient was given anti-thymocyte globulin induction, followed by about 3 years of maintenance tacrolimus and steroids. After intestinal transplantation, graft-versus-host and host-versus-graft alloreactive T cell clones were followed in the graft, circulation and bone marrow using bulk TCR-beta CDR3 sequencing. To identify alloreactive clones, pre-transplant mixed lymphocyte reaction products were sequenced and compared with unstimulated pre-transplant donor and recipient T cells. Of the 20 to 30 intestinal transplant recipients enrolled in the cohort, one of whom was a retransplant, a few patients without pretransplant specimens were excluded. A peak of at least 4% donor T cells among recipient peripheral blood mononuclear cells was the definition used for donor T cell macrochimerism. Instead of going to the commercial service, samples from a few later patients were sequenced in-house on an Illumina MiSeq and processed with MiXCR.

Broad study findings and their caveats: Early after transplant, peak levels of circulating GvH clones were found to be associated with declines in HvG clones. In the allografts of patients with donor T cell macrochimerism, GvH to HvG T cell clonal ratios were high. GvH clones were detected in recipient bone marrow, and some appeared earlier in ileal mucosa or blood, consistent with an intestinal mucosal origin. The relatively low number and heterogeneity of intestinal transplant patients limited the conclusions.

The material was unstimulated CD8+ T cells sorted from spleen or lymph node cells, obtained before intestinal transplant. This clonotype originated in a human donor who received an intestinal transplant.

The CDR3 reads as follows: CASSLGSYTGELFF. The DNA is as follows: TGTGCCAGCAGTTTAGGGAGTTACACCGGGGAGCTGTTTTTT. This sequence uses TRBV27 and TRBJ2-2, and TRBD2 may be the D gene, going by 5 matching bases. The V end loses 2 bases and the J end loses 3 bases, and a stretch of 7 bases separates them. CDR1 and CDR2 are read off the germline V gene (reference sequence) as MNHEY and SMNVEV. The CDR3, cysteine through phenylalanine, is 14 amino acids long. Of all the DNA, just the CDR3 is kept, 42 bases in frame from base 1.